This T cell receptor beta chain came from a study of immune heterogeneity within non-small cell lung tumors. There are a few counts of this clonotype. Each sample used roughly 600 ng of genomic DNA from bulk tumor tissue. While surgery was under way, several biopsies spaced far apart were taken per primary tumor. The study enrolled patients with untreated, newly diagnosed non-small cell lung cancer who underwent curative surgery. The V gene's germline CDR1 is SGHRS and CDR2 YFSETQ. Trimming pared 3 bases from V and 2 bases from J, leaving 15 bases between. The CDR3 extends over 15 amino acids. It was a multiplex PCR that amplified TCR beta CDR3, with 32 V and 13 J primers. TCRdb analysed the multiplex PCR reads with MiXCR anew, one entry per CDR3 protein. The sample yields 12,000 to 15,000 distinct CDR3 sequences, roughly 29% seen once.

The receptor was isolated from a woman aged 45-65 years with non-small cell lung cancer. Sequenced input: lung tumor tissue. This sequence joins TRBV5-1 and TRBJ2-7; no clear D. The CDR3 loop reads CASSSATTGTYEQYF. The CDR3 DNA sequence: TGCGCCAGCAGCTCGGCGACGACGGGCACCTACGAGCAGTACTTC.